The 32 T cell receptor beta chains listed next were all sequenced from one sample in a study of CD8+ T cells in alopecia areata. Extracted RNA was reverse transcribed, and the resulting cDNA served as sequencing template. Clones were sequenced by immunoSEQ multiplex PCR, and TCRdb holds only the in-frame ones, with some missing. The table has fewer than 250,000 clones, approximately 60% seen once. Treatment in this sample: oral pan-JAK inhibitor, 5-10 mg twice daily. This specimen was CD4+ T cells sorted from blood, taken at week 4, from a patient treated with tofacitinib. The source of these receptors is a human donor with alopecia areata.

This clone has a handful of counts. This chain links TRBV6-6 with TRBJ2-7, with 7 bases lining up with TRBD2. The CDR3 length is 13 residues. V was pared by 2 bases and J by 4 bases, with 2 bases of the junction left unmatched. CDR1 is MNHNY, CDR2 SVGAGI, per germline (reference sequence). The DNA of the CDR3 is TGTGCCAGCAGTTACGGGCGGGAGTACGAGCAGTACTTC. Translated: CASSYGREYEQYF.

The rearrangement uses TRBV29-1 and TRBJ2-1; 7 positions agree with TRBD2. Trimming removed 2 bases from V and 3 bases from J; junction bases left unmatched: 4. The germline V gene encodes CDR1 SQVTM and CDR2 ANQGSEA. This CDR3 comprises 14 residues. The CDR3 DNA sequence: TGCAGCGTTGAATGGCTAGCGGTCTACAATGAGCAGTTCTTC. Amino acids: CSVEWLAVYNEQFF.

This chain joins TRBV2 and TRBJ2-5; D gene ambiguous. The germline V gene encodes CDR1 SNHLY and CDR2 FYNNEI. The CDR3 loop spans 12 amino acids. The V gene lost 3 bases and the J gene lost 2 bases, with 4 bases spanning the gap. DNA of the CDR3: TGTGCCAGCAGTGAGATTCAAGAGACCCAGTACTTC. Its protein is CASSEIQETQYF.

V is TRBV29-1 and J is TRBJ2-2; 11 bases fit TRBD2. The trim removed 7 bases at V and 3 bases at J, leaving 1 base unmatched. The CDR3 is 13 amino acids. The germline gives CDR1 SQVTM, CDR2 ANQGSEA. The CDR3 loop reads CSGGLADTGELFF. The CDR3 region has the DNA TGCAGCGGGGGACTAGCGGACACCGGGGAGCTGTTTTTT.

This rearrangement joins TRBV6-5 to TRBJ2-6, with D uncertain. V lost 7 bases to trimming and J lost 2 bases, with 6 bases between them. Germline values: CDR1 MNHEY, CDR2 SVGAGI. The CDR3 totals 13 residues. The CDR3 reads CASTRTGANVLTF. In DNA, the CDR3 is TGTGCCAGCACCCGTACTGGGGCCAACGTCCTGACTTTC.

The gene calls are TRBV28 and TRBJ2-5; tentatively, D is TRBD2 (7 bases). Germline lookup yields CDR1 MDHEN and CDR2 SYDVKM. V was trimmed by 7 bases and J by 1 base, leaving 19 bases between them. The CDR3 extends over 16 amino acids. CDR3 loop: CASNPRGRGTQETQYF. The CDR3 nucleotides are TGTGCCAGCAATCCTCGAGGGAGGGGGACCCAAGAGACCCAGTACTTC.

This rearrangement joins TRBV30 to TRBJ1-3; the D is unclear. Germline CDR1 is GTSNPN and CDR2 is SVGIG (reference sequence). The V end lost 0 bases, the J end lost 0 bases, and 15 bases lay between the germline ends. There are 17 residues in the CDR3. This CDR3 reads CAWSVHPVTISGNTIYF. CDR3 nucleotides: TGTGCCTGGAGTGTACATCCTGTAACCATCTCTGGAAACACCATATATTTT.

Turning to this clone: The same CDR3 also results from other DNA sequences found in this sample. The chain joins TRBV18 to TRBJ2-5; D remains unclear. The V and J ends lost 2 bases and 5 bases respectively, with 3 bases between them. Looked up from germline, CDR1 is KGHSH and CDR2 is LQKENI. The CDR3 has 11 residues. The CDR3 region is CASSPDETQYF. The CDR3 DNA reads as TGTGCCAGCTCACCAGATGAGACCCAGTACTTC. Using reference TRBV18 and TRBJ2-5 for the parts outside the CDR3, the full variable domain is NAGVMQNPRHLVRRRGQEARLRCSPMKGHSHVYWYRQLPEEGLKFMVYLQKENIIDESGMPKERFSAEFPKEGPSILRIQQVVRGDSAAYFCASSPDETQYFGPGTRLLVL.

The gene calls are TRBV19 and TRBJ1-1, with D unresolved. The CDR3 contains 15 residues. Trimming removed 5 bases at V and 0 bases at J, with 13 bases between. Germline V gene data show CDR1 as LNHDA and CDR2 as SQIVND (reference sequence). The CDR3 sequence: CASSAWTGMNTEAFF. Written as DNA, the CDR3 is TGTGCCAGTAGTGCCTGGACGGGCATGAACACTGAAGCTTTCTTT.

The V gene is TRBV11-1, the J gene TRBJ2-1; 14 positions agree with TRBD2. The germline V gene encodes CDR1 SGHAT and CDR2 FQDESV (reference sequence). This CDR3 is 15 amino acids long. V dropped 4 bases and J dropped 9; count of bases not matched to a gene: 5. The chain's CDR3 is CASSSGLAGESEQFF. DNA of the CDR3: TGTGCCAGCAGCTCGGGACTAGCGGGAGAAAGTGAGCAGTTCTTC.

The rearrangement links TRBV19 to TRBJ2-7; TRBD2 matches 10 bases. V lost 7 bases, J lost 7 bases, and 10 bases stayed unmatched. The CDR3 runs 14 residues. The germline V gene has CDR1 LNHDA and CDR2 SQIVND (reference sequence). As DNA, the CDR3 is TGTGCCAGTACTCTAGCGGGGGTGTCTTATGAGCAGTACTTC. Amino acid sequence: CASTLAGVSYEQYF.

Remarks on this clone: The same CDR3 also results from other DNA sequences found in this sample. V gene TRBV18 combines with J gene TRBJ2-3; no definite D call. The CDR3 runs 12 residues. V gave up 3 bases and J gave up 3 bases, with 4 bases separating them. Germline CDR1 is KGHSH and CDR2 is LQKENI. Written as DNA, the CDR3 is TGTGCCAGCTCACCTCGGACAGATACGCAGTATTTT. This encodes CASSPRTDTQYF.

This clone was detected a few times. The J gene is TRBJ2-7, the V gene TRBV18; unclear D gene. CDR3 length: 14 amino acids. Trimming stripped 3 bases from V and 4 bases from J, with 13 bases between. CDR1 is KGHSH and CDR2 is LQKENI in the germline V gene. CDR3 amino acids: CASSPAPPRYEQYF. DNA for the CDR3: TGTGCCAGCTCACCGGCACCGCCGAGGTACGAGCAGTACTTC.

The J gene is TRBJ2-7, the V gene TRBV5-1, with D possibly being TRBD1 or TRBD2 (5 bases each). This CDR3 contains 15 residues. Between the trimmed V and J ends, which lost 0 bases and 3 bases, there was a span of 13 bases. Looked up from germline, CDR1 is SGHRS and CDR2 is YFSETQ. The CDR3 protein is CASSLEGPYYYEQYF. The CDR3 DNA reads as TGCGCCAGCAGCTTGGAGGGACCATATTACTACGAGCAGTACTTC.

This clone was seen a handful of times. This chain connects TRBV6-5 to TRBJ2-4; possible D gene TRBD1, 5 bases. This CDR3 comprises 13 residues. Germline loops: CDR1 MNHEY, CDR2 SVGAGI. V was pared by 2 bases and J by 5 bases, with 7 bases between. DNA for the CDR3: TGTGCCAGCAGTTACAGGGGCCAAAACATTCAGTACTTC. Its translation is CASSYRGQNIQYF.

This clone was seen a few times. V and J are TRBV28 and TRBJ1-1; 12 positions match TRBD1. Germline CDR1 reads MDHEN; CDR2 reads SYDVKM. V trimming: 5 bases; J trimming: 6 bases; junction bases outside the gene matches: 7. This CDR3 spans 15 amino acids. CDR3 region: CASSPRDRGLAEAFF. The CDR3 DNA follows: TGTGCCAGCAGTCCGAGGGACAGGGGGCTCGCTGAAGCTTTCTTT.

The chain employs TRBV27 and TRBJ2-1, with 8 bases fitting TRBD2. The length of the CDR3 is 15 residues. V lost 0 bases to trimming and J lost 7 bases; unmatched junction nucleotides: 5. Per germline, CDR1 MNHEY and CDR2 SMNVEV (reference sequence). CDR3 sequence: CASSLSGRAPNEQFF. CDR3 in DNA: TGTGCCAGCAGTTTATCCGGGAGGGCCCCGAATGAGCAGTTCTTC.

This clone was found a few times. The chain joins TRBV29-1 to TRBJ1-5; TRBD1 agrees at 7 bases. The germline gives CDR1 SQVTM, CDR2 ANQGSEA. This CDR3 is 13 amino acids long. The trim removed 4 bases at V and 7 bases at J, leaving 7 bases unmatched. The CDR3 is CSVVTGVGQPQHF. As DNA, the CDR3 is TGCAGCGTTGTTACAGGGGTTGGGCAGCCCCAGCATTTT.

This clone was seen just once. This sequence joins TRBV7-9 and TRBJ1-5; D not certain. Germline CDR1 is SEHNR and CDR2 is FQNEAQ (reference sequence). V lost 0 bases and J lost 4, with 10 bases in between. The CDR3 runs to 15 residues. The CDR3 DNA sequence: TGTGCCAGCAGCTTAGCGATCGGCGAGAATCAGCCCCAGCATTTT. Encoded protein: CASSLAIGENQPQHF. The full variable domain, with the rest looked up from reference TRBV7-9 and TRBJ1-5, is DTGVSQNPRHKITKRGQNVTFRCDPISEHNRLYWYRQTLGQGPEFLTYFQNEAQLEKSRLLSDRFSAERPKGSFSTLEIQRTEQGDSAMYLCASSLAIGENQPQHFGDGTRLSIL.

The rearrangement uses TRBV30 and TRBJ2-1; no firm D call. Germline V lookup: CDR1 GTSNPN, CDR2 SVGIG (reference sequence). CDR3 length: 15 amino acids. Trimming cost V 0 bases and J 0 bases, with 9 bases left between them. In DNA form, the CDR3 reads TGTGCCTGGAGTGTAACTGGAAGCTCCTACAATGAGCAGTTCTTC. This translates into CAWSVTGSSYNEQFF.

This clone was detected only a few times. The V gene is TRBV30, the J gene TRBJ2-1, with 15 bases fitting TRBD2. There are 15 residues in the CDR3. Germline CDR1 is GTSNPN and CDR2 is SVGIG (reference sequence). Unmatched junction bases numbered 0, after V lost 1 base and J lost 5 bases. The CDR3 sequence is CAWSGTSGRDNEQFF. The CDR3 nucleotides are TGTGCCTGGAGTGGGACTAGCGGGAGGGACAATGAGCAGTTCTTC.

The rearrangement joins TRBV29-1 to TRBJ2-1; 9 nucleotides match TRBD2. This CDR3 is built from 13 residues. The ends lost 6 bases at V and 6 bases at J; junction bases unmatched: 6. Germline CDR1 is SQVTM and CDR2 is ANQGSEA. CDR3 nucleotides: TGCAGCGTCGTAGCGGGAGTTGGCAATGAGCAGTTCTTC. The encoded protein is CSVVAGVGNEQFF.

The J gene is TRBJ2-2, the V gene TRBV29-1, with D possibly called TRBD1 or TRBD2 (5 bases each). The germline V gene encodes CDR1 SQVTM and CDR2 ANQGSEA. The CDR3 loop spans 12 amino acids. This CDR3 reads CSGWGSAGELFF. The CDR3 DNA follows: TGCAGTGGGTGGGGGAGTGCAGGGGAGCTGTTTTTT.

V is TRBV30 and J is TRBJ2-1; 8 bases map to TRBD2. The junction had 17 bases not matched to a gene; V was cut back by 4 bases and J by 15 bases. The length of the CDR3 is 14 residues. Germline CDR1 GTSNPN, CDR2 SVGIG (reference sequence). CDR3 in amino acids: CAWTLGSREAVAFF. The CDR3 nucleotides read TGTGCCTGGACATTAGGGTCGCGGGAGGCTGTTGCGTTCTTC. Full variable domain (rest looked up from reference TRBV30 and TRBJ2-1): SQTIHQWPATLVQPVGSPLSLECTVEGTSNPNLYWYRQAAGRGLQLLFYSVGIGQISSEVPQNLSASRPQDRQFILSSKKLLLSDSGFYLCAWTLGSREAVAFFGPGTRLTVL.

V usage is TRBV27 and J usage is TRBJ2-5; 10 bases are shared with TRBD1. Germline V lookup: CDR1 MNHEY, CDR2 SMNVEV (reference sequence). The V segment lost 8 bases and the J segment 5 bases; nucleotides outside the gene matches: 8. The CDR3 is 14 amino acids. CDR3 bases: TGTGCCAGCGCAAGACAGGGGGCGTCGGAGACCCAGTACTTC. This gives the protein CASARQGASETQYF.

The rearrangement uses TRBV18 and TRBJ1-4; D is unclear. The V end was cut by 8 bases, the J end by 5 bases, with 9 bases between. This CDR3 is built from 12 residues. The germline V gene encodes CDR1 KGHSH and CDR2 LQKENI. The CDR3 reads CASARLNEKLFF. CDR3 DNA sequence: TGTGCCAGCGCACGCTTAAATGAAAAACTGTTTTTT. Filled out from reference TRBV18 and TRBJ1-4, the complete variable domain reads NAGVMQNPRHLVRRRGQEARLRCSPMKGHSHVYWYRQLPEEGLKFMVYLQKENIIDESGMPKERFSAEFPKEGPSILRIQQVVRGDSAAYFCASARLNEKLFFGSGTQLSVL.

This chain connects TRBV25-1 to TRBJ2-1; 10 bases align to TRBD2. V shed 7 bases and J 3 bases; nucleotides not matched to a gene: 3. This CDR3 is 14 amino acids long. The germline V gene has CDR1 MGHDK and CDR2 SYGVNS. In nucleotides, the CDR3 is TGTGCCAGCATGCCTAGCGGGAGCTACAATGAGCAGTTCTTC. Translation gives CASMPSGSYNEQFF.

The V call is TRBV15, the J call TRBJ1-1, with TRBD1 matching 8 bases. With V trimmed by 8 bases and J by 7 bases, 9 bases remained unmatched. Germline V gene data show CDR1 as LNHNV and CDR2 as YYDKDF (reference sequence). The CDR3 extends over 13 amino acids. The DNA for the CDR3 is TGTGCCACCGGAACCGGACAGGGAGGTGAAGCTTTCTTT. It specifies CATGTGQGGEAFF.

This chain uses TRBV30 with TRBJ2-3; 10 bases match TRBD2. Germline CDR1 GTSNPN, CDR2 SVGIG (reference sequence). The CDR3 is made up of 16 amino acids. J lost 5 bases, V lost 3 bases, and 11 bases had no gene match. Here the CDR3 DNA reads TGTGCCTGGAGCATTACTAGCGGGACTACGATAGATACGCAGTATTTT. Translated: CAWSITSGTTIDTQYF.

The genes are TRBV30 and TRBJ2-1, with 13 nucleotides matching TRBD2. Germline trimming cut 3 bases from V and 6 bases from J; bases unmatched to any gene: 5. The CDR3 has 15 amino acids. The germline V gene encodes CDR1 GTSNPN and CDR2 SVGIG (reference sequence). This CDR3 is CAWSPTSGRRNEQFF. In DNA form, the CDR3 reads TGTGCCTGGAGCCCGACTAGCGGGAGGCGCAATGAGCAGTTCTTC.

The chain combines TRBV9 with TRBJ1-5, with 12 bases lining up with TRBD1. Germline CDR1 SGDLS, CDR2 YYNGEE. Trimming at V came to 3 bases and at J to 2 bases, leaving 3 bases not matched to a gene. There are 16 residues in the CDR3. The CDR3 DNA sequence: TGTGCCAGCAGCGCGGGACAGGGGGCAGGCAATCAGCCCCAGCATTTT. Its translation is CASSAGQGAGNQPQHF.

The rearrangement links TRBV11-2 to TRBJ2-2; D ambiguous. Trimming took off 5 bases at V and 7 bases at J, with 8 bases between the two ends. Germline CDR1 is SGHAT and CDR2 is FQNNGV. This CDR3 spans 12 amino acids. The CDR3 loop is CASSSPGGELFF. The CDR3, as DNA: TGTGCCAGCAGCAGCCCGGGCGGGGAGCTGTTTTTT.